A selection of T cell receptor beta chains follows, all from one sample in a study of T-cell reconstitution after alpha-beta-depleted transplantation in children. TCRdb ran MiXCR on the PCR reads and lists one entry per CDR3 protein. The table includes about a million distinct CDR3 sequences, around 30% detected once. The specimen was PBMCs, mostly from graft donor cells, collected 360 days after TCRalphabeta/CD19-depleted stem cell transplant. These receptor sequences come from a boy under two years old who had a stem cell transplant for SCID, so the T cells may come from the graft donor. CDR3s include the opening cysteine and the closing phenylalanine or tryptophan. The D gene is left open where the match is weak. For some rows the clone size is stated as once, few or many, or as a class when expanded; others skip it.

CDR3: CASSLLGYGTDTQYF; DNA: TGTGCCAGCAGCCTATTGGGCTACGGCACAGATACGCAGTATTTT; size: .; V: TRBV7-3; J: TRBJ2-3; length: 15; D: .
CDR3: CASSYSGGASGGELFF; DNA: TGTGCCAGCAGTTACAGCGGGGGGGCCTCTGGCGGGGAGCTGTTTTTT; size: .; V: TRBV6-5; J: TRBJ2-2; length: 16; D: TRBD2
CDR3: CASSPGLAAYNEQFF; DNA: TGCGCCAGCAGCCCCGGGCTAGCGGCCTACAATGAGCAGTTCTTC; size: many; V: TRBV12-3/TRBV12-4; J: TRBJ2-1; length: 15; D: TRBD2
CDR3: CASSLRTDFYGYTF; DNA: TGTGCCAGCAGCCTCCGGACTGATTTCTATGGCTACACCTTC; size: .; V: TRBV9; J: TRBJ1-2; length: 14; D: .
CDR3: CASSLEVAKNIQYF; DNA: TGTGCCAGCAGTTTAGAGGTAGCCAAAAACATTCAGTACTTC; size: few; V: TRBV12-3/TRBV12-4; J: TRBJ2-4; length: 14; D: .
CDR3: CASSEWEGATEAFF; DNA: TGTGCCAGCAGTGAATGGGAGGGGGCGACTGAAGCTTTCTTT; size: .; V: TRBV25-1; J: TRBJ1-1; length: 14; D: TRBD1
CDR3: CASTRDSSYNEQFF; DNA: TGCGCCAGCACCCGGGACAGCTCCTACAATGAGCAGTTCTTC; size: few; V: TRBV5-1; J: TRBJ2-1; length: 14; D: TRBD1
CDR3: CASNFVVNTGELFF; DNA: TGTGCCAGTAACTTTGTGGTTAACACCGGGGAGCTGTTTTTT; size: few; V: TRBV19; J: TRBJ2-2; length: 14; D: .
CDR3: CASSQATSGGSYEQYF; DNA: TGCGCCAGCAGCCAGGCGACTAGCGGGGGATCCTACGAGCAGTACTTC; size: few; V: TRBV4-1; J: TRBJ2-7; length: 16; D: TRBD2
CDR3: CASSHSWGTQYF; DNA: TGTGCCAGCAGCCACAGCTGGGGGACCCAGTACTTC; size: .; V: TRBV3-1; J: TRBJ2-5; length: 12; D: .
CDR3: CASSLIWGPYEQYF; DNA: TGCGCCAGCAGCTTGATTTGGGGACCTTACGAGCAGTACTTC; size: many; V: TRBV5-1; J: TRBJ2-7; length: 14; D: .
CDR3: CASTPMGVGTGNFYEQYF; DNA: TGTGCCAGCACTCCTATGGGGGTTGGGACAGGGAATTTTTACGAGCAGTACTTC; size: .; V: TRBV6-1; J: TRBJ2-7; length: 18; D: TRBD1
CDR3: CASSFAVRARNGADTF; DNA: TGTGCCAGCAGTTTTGCCGTCCGGGCCCGAAACGGTGCGGACACCTTC; size: .; V: TRBV12-3/TRBV12-4; J: TRBJ1-2; length: 16; D: .
CDR3: CASSTLGGRETQYF; DNA: TGTGCCAGCAGTACCCTCGGAGGGAGGGAGACCCAGTACTTC; size: .; V: TRBV12-3/TRBV12-4; J: TRBJ2-5; length: 14; D: .
CDR3: CSVGGESDTQYF; DNA: TGCAGCGTTGGAGGGGAATCAGATACGCAGTATTTT; size: .; V: TRBV29-1; J: TRBJ2-3; length: 12; D: .
CDR3: CAISDSGGEQFF; DNA: TGTGCCATCAGTGACAGTGGAGGGGAGCAGTTCTTC; size: .; V: TRBV10-3; J: TRBJ2-1; length: 12; D: .
CDR3: CASSYSDGQGEQYF; DNA: TGTGCCAGCAGTTACTCTGATGGGCAGGGCGAGCAGTACTTC; size: .; V: TRBV6-5; J: TRBJ2-7; length: 14; D: .
CDR3: CASSLLADRPNTQYF; DNA: TGTGCCAGCAGCTTACTTGCGGACAGGCCGAATACGCAGTATTTT; size: .; V: TRBV7-6; J: TRBJ2-3; length: 15; D: TRBD1
CDR3: CASSRRTGNTEAFF; DNA: TGTGCCAGCAGCCGCCGAACAGGGAACACTGAAGCTTTCTTT; size: few; V: TRBV12-3/TRBV12-4; J: TRBJ1-1; length: 14; D: .
CDR3: CASSQAGDGFYEQYF; DNA: TGTGCCAGCAGCCAAGCGGGGGACGGATTCTACGAGCAGTACTTC; size: .; V: TRBV7-2; J: TRBJ2-7; length: 15; D: TRBD2
CDR3: CASSYKFSYEQYF; DNA: TGTGCCAGCAGTTACAAGTTTTCCTACGAGCAGTACTTC; size: few; V: TRBV6-2/TRBV6-3; J: TRBJ2-7; length: 13; D: .
CDR3: CASSARTGVPDTQYF; DNA: TGTGCCAGCAGCGCCCGGACAGGGGTCCCAGATACGCAGTATTTT; size: .; V: TRBV7-8; J: TRBJ2-3; length: 15; D: TRBD1
CDR3: CSVQLRLGETQYF; DNA: TGCAGCGTTCAGCTCCGATTGGGAGAGACCCAGTACTTC; size: few; V: TRBV29-1; J: TRBJ2-5; length: 13; D: .
CDR3: CASRPPGQGAEAFF; DNA: TGTGCCAGCAGGCCACCGGGACAGGGGGCGGAAGCTTTCTTT; size: .; V: TRBV28; J: TRBJ1-1; length: 14; D: TRBD1
CDR3: CASSQEPYQETQYF; DNA: TGCGCCAGCAGCCAAGAACCGTACCAAGAGACCCAGTACTTC; size: .; V: TRBV4-3; J: TRBJ2-5; length: 14; D: .
CDR3: CATAGGQEDTQYF; DNA: TGTGCCACCGCGGGGGGCCAGGAAGATACGCAGTATTTT; size: .; V: TRBV24-1; J: TRBJ2-3; length: 13; D: TRBD2
CDR3: CASSYDGGVYNEQFF; DNA: TGTGCCAGCAGTTATGATGGGGGAGTCTACAATGAGCAGTTCTTC; size: many; V: TRBV28; J: TRBJ2-1; length: 15; D: .
CDR3: CASSQGRLAEMSYEQYF; DNA: TGCGCCAGCAGCCAAGGGCGACTAGCGGAGATGTCCTACGAGCAGTACTTC; size: .; V: TRBV4-1; J: TRBJ2-7; length: 17; D: TRBD2
CDR3: CASSKSGSGGELFF; DNA: TGTGCCAGCAGCAAAAGTGGCTCAGGCGGGGAGCTGTTTTTT; size: once; V: TRBV21-1; J: TRBJ2-2; length: 14; D: .
CDR3: CASSVVVAGGFDTQYF; DNA: TGTGCCAGCAGCGTAGTTGTAGCGGGGGGATTCGATACGCAGTATTTT; size: .; V: TRBV9; J: TRBJ2-3; length: 16; D: TRBD2
CDR3: CASTGFFGGGSPLHF; DNA: TGTGCCAGCACCGGTTTTTTCGGGGGAGGATCACCCCTCCACTTT; size: .; V: TRBV2; J: TRBJ1-6; length: 15; D: .
CDR3: CASSPLGTVKTEAFF; DNA: TGTGCCAGCAGCCCCCTCGGGACTGTTAAGACTGAAGCTTTCTTT; size: .; V: TRBV3-1; J: TRBJ1-1; length: 15; D: .
CDR3: CASSHRTSADYEQYF; DNA: TGCGCCAGCAGCCATCGGACTAGCGCGGACTACGAGCAGTACTTC; size: few; V: TRBV4-1; J: TRBJ2-7; length: 15; D: TRBD2